This entry lists 22 T cell receptor beta chains sequenced from one sample in a study of cytomegalovirus exposure and HLA in healthy donors. Only in-frame clones appear in the TCRdb table, and some are missing; sequencing was by immunoSEQ multiplex PCR. The sample lists some 350,000 clones; about nine tenths were seen once. The sample was PBMCs. These receptors were obtained from a woman between 25 and 40 years old in good health and CMV-seropositive.

With respect to this clone: Other DNA sequences within the sample encode an identical CDR3. The rearrangement uses TRBV9 and TRBJ1-2; D is uncertain. From germline, CDR1 is SGDLS and CDR2 YYNGEE. The CDR3 is made up of 12 amino acids. V lost 3 bases to trimming and J lost 4 bases, with 7 bases between them. The CDR3 here is CASSGTVYGYTF. The CDR3 DNA follows: TGTGCCAGCAGCGGTACAGTCTATGGCTACACCTTC.

The chain is built from TRBV5-1 and TRBJ2-1; 9 positions match TRBD1. After removal of 5 bases from V and 8 bases from J, the junction contained 8 bases not matched to a gene. The germline CDR1 and CDR2 sequences are SGHRS and YFSETQ. The CDR3 covers 14 residues. The CDR3 spells CASRKQGAGDEQFF. CDR3 DNA: TGCGCCAGCAGGAAACAGGGGGCAGGCGATGAGCAGTTCTTC.

This sequence joins TRBV7-8 and TRBJ1-5; D remains unclear. Trimming took 5 bases from V and 2 from J, leaving 7 bases between them. Germline V gene data show CDR1 as SGHVS and CDR2 as FQNEAQ. The length of the CDR3 is 13 residues. In DNA form, the CDR3 reads TGTGCCAGCAGCAACGGAGGCAATCAGCCCCAGCATTTT. This translates into CASSNGGNQPQHF.

The V and J genes are TRBV5-1 and TRBJ1-5, with 7 bases aligning to TRBD1. The CDR3 consists of 15 residues. The V gene end was trimmed by 0 bases and the J gene end by 4 bases; junction bases not matched to a gene: 4. Germline CDR1 and CDR2: SGHRS and YFSETQ. CDR3 in amino acids: CASSLETGINQPQHF. CDR3 DNA sequence: TGCGCCAGCAGCTTGGAGACAGGGATAAATCAGCCCCAGCATTTT.

V is TRBV10-3 and J is TRBJ2-7; no clear D. Per the germline V gene, CDR1 is ENHRY and CDR2 is SYGVKD. Trimming pared 8 bases from V and 0 bases from J, leaving 8 bases between. This CDR3 spans 12 amino acids. CDR3 sequence: CAIFQSSYEQYF. CDR3 coding DNA: TGTGCCATCTTTCAGAGCTCCTACGAGCAGTACTTC.

The chain links TRBV5-1 to TRBJ1-1; 7 nucleotides line up with TRBD1. The CDR3 is made up of 13 amino acids. Trimming cost V 9 bases and J 1 base; bases outside gene matches: 6. Germline lookup yields CDR1 SGHRS and CDR2 YFSETQ. CDR3 sequence (DNA): TGCGCCAACCCCGGGACAGCGAACACTGAAGCTTTCTTT. It specifies CANPGTANTEAFF.

This clone occurred once. The CDR3, as DNA: TGTGCCAGTAGCCCTTCCAGGGGGAACTATGGCTACACCTTC. It codes for CASSPSRGNYGYTF. The V gene is TRBV19, the J gene TRBJ1-2; TRBD1 aligns across 7 bases. Trimming at V came to 6 bases and at J to 2 bases, leaving 6 bases not matched to a gene. The germline V gene has CDR1 LNHDA and CDR2 SQIVND (reference sequence). This CDR3 has 14 residues. The full variable domain, rest sourced from reference TRBV19 and TRBJ1-2, is DGGITQSPKYLFRKEGQNVTLSCEQNLNHDAMYWYRQDPGQGLRLIYYSQIVNDFQKGDIAEGYSVSREKKESFPLTVTSAQKNPTAFYLCASSPSRGNYGYTFGSGTRLTVV.

This rearrangement joins TRBV9 to TRBJ2-2, with TRBD2 matching over 7 bases. After removal of 5 bases from V and 4 bases from J, the junction contained 2 bases not matched to a gene. CDR3 length: 13 residues. Germline CDR1 reads SGDLS; CDR2 reads YYNGEE. DNA for the CDR3: TGTGCCAGCAGGGGGGAGGGCACCGGGGAGCTGTTTTTT. Its protein is CASRGEGTGELFF.

The J gene is TRBJ2-7, the V gene TRBV2; 11 bases fit TRBD2. Germline loops: CDR1 SNHLY, CDR2 FYNNEI. This CDR3 is 16 amino acids long. V gave up 3 bases and J gave up 4 bases; unmatched junction bases: 8. Here the CDR3 reads CASSDGTSGSGYEQYF. DNA of the CDR3: TGTGCCAGCAGTGACGGGACTAGCGGAAGTGGATACGAGCAGTACTTC. Together with reference TRBV2 and TRBJ2-7, the CDR3 gives the full variable domain: EPEVTQTPSHQVTQMGQEVILRCVPISNHLYFYWYRQILGQKVEFLVSFYNNEISEKSEIFDDQFSVERPDGSNFTLKIRSTKLEDSAMYFCASSDGTSGSGYEQYFGPGTRLTVT.

The J gene is TRBJ2-5, the V gene TRBV6-4, with no clear D. This CDR3 has 18 residues. CDR1 is MRHNA, CDR2 SNTAGT, per germline. Trimming shortened V by 0 bases and J by 5 bases, and 22 bases separated the two germline ends. CDR3 sequence reads: CASSDSRPPTAAEETQYF. DNA for the CDR3: TGTGCCAGCAGTGACTCCCGCCCCCCGACGGCGGCGGAGGAGACCCAGTACTTC.

On this clone itself: Other DNA sequences in this specimen translate into the identical CDR3. The chain is built from TRBV2 and TRBJ1-5, with a tentative D call TRBD1 (5 bases). The CDR3 contains 15 residues. Trimming removed 5 bases from V and 0 bases from J, with 11 bases in between. Germline-derived CDR1 and CDR2 are SNHLY and FYNNEI. CDR3 bases: TGTGCCAGCAGTCCTGACAGAAATAGCAATCAGCCCCAGCATTTT. Residues: CASSPDRNSNQPQHF.

The chain links TRBV9 to TRBJ1-5, with D perhaps matching TRBD1 (6 bases). V lost 3 bases, J lost 4 bases, and 8 bases lay in between. CDR1 is SGDLS, CDR2 YYNGEE, per germline. The CDR3 loop spans 13 amino acids. The CDR3 protein is CASSADRNQPQHF. Written as DNA, the CDR3 is TGTGCCAGCAGCGCGGACAGAAATCAGCCCCAGCATTTT.

This chain uses TRBV30 with TRBJ2-3; perhaps TRBD1 as D (6 bases). The CDR3 spans 14 residues. The V gene lost 1 base and the J gene lost 2 bases, with 10 bases spanning the gap. Germline CDR1 reads GTSNPN; CDR2 reads SVGIG (reference sequence). The CDR3: CAWSGGQTTDTQYF. CDR3 sequence (DNA): TGTGCCTGGAGTGGTGGACAGACCACAGATACGCAGTATTTT.

J is TRBJ2-1 and V is TRBV7-3; possible D gene TRBD2, 5 bases. V lost 5 bases, J lost 3 bases, and 8 bases lay in between. The CDR3 contains 13 residues. Per germline, CDR1 SGHTA and CDR2 FQGTGA. CDR3 in amino acids: CASSQTSYNEQFF. The CDR3 DNA reads TGTGCCAGCAGCCAAACTAGCTACAATGAGCAGTTCTTC. The full variable domain, completed using reference TRBV7-3 and TRBJ2-1, is GAGVSQTPSNKVTEKGKYVELRCDPISGHTALYWYRQSLGQGPEFLIYFQGTGAADDSGLPNDRFFAVRPEGSVSTLKIQRTERGDSAVYLCASSQTSYNEQFFGPGTRLTVL.

The chain is built from TRBV30 and TRBJ2-7; TRBD1 or TRBD2 may be the D gene (5 bases each). In germline, CDR1 is GTSNPN, CDR2 SVGIG (reference sequence). CDR3 size: 15 residues. V was pared by 1 base and J by 3 bases, with 16 bases between. The CDR3 region is CAWSAGSGAHYEQYF. The CDR3 nucleotides read TGTGCCTGGAGTGCGGGAAGTGGGGCGCACTACGAGCAGTACTTC.

The chain combines TRBV30 with TRBJ1-1; 8 bases are shared with TRBD1. The V gene end was trimmed by 2 bases and the J gene end by 4 bases; junction bases not matched to a gene: 12. Germline V lookup: CDR1 GTSNPN, CDR2 SVGIG (reference sequence). The CDR3 is 16 residues long. As DNA, the CDR3 is TGTGCCTGGAGTCCCGCCCGGACAGGGATAAGCACTGAAGCTTTCTTT. Translated: CAWSPARTGISTEAFF.

This clone was observed a single time. J is TRBJ2-5 and V is TRBV2, with no clear D. The CDR3 has 18 amino acids. Trimming pared 2 bases from V and 2 bases from J, leaving 21 bases between. Germline values: CDR1 SNHLY, CDR2 FYNNEI. CDR3 sequence reads: CASSEFLVSGRPQETQYF. The DNA of the CDR3 is TGTGCCAGCAGTGAATTTCTTGTCTCAGGACGCCCTCAAGAGACCCAGTACTTC.

V gene TRBV29-1 combines with J gene TRBJ1-1; TRBD1 aligns across 7 bases. Germline loops: CDR1 SQVTM, CDR2 ANQGSEA. After removal of 6 bases from V and 1 base from J, the junction contained 5 bases not matched to a gene. There are 13 residues in the CDR3. The CDR3 here is CSVDRATNTEAFF. The CDR3 DNA reads as TGCAGCGTAGACAGGGCAACGAACACTGAAGCTTTCTTT.

The V call is TRBV6-5, the J call TRBJ2-1; 8 nucleotides match TRBD1. This CDR3 has 15 amino acids. CDR1 is MNHEY and CDR2 is SVGAGI in the germline V gene. V was clipped by 5 bases and J by 1 base; unmatched bases: 4. This chain's CDR3 is CASSTGQGSYNEQFF. DNA for the CDR3: TGTGCCAGCAGTACAGGACAGGGTTCCTACAATGAGCAGTTCTTC.

This clone was seen more than once but under ten times. Here the CDR3 DNA reads TGTGCCAGCAGTACGGGCGGGAAGCAGTACTTC. Its protein product is CASSTGGKQYF. The chain recombines TRBV6-5 with TRBJ2-7; possibly TRBD2 for D (6 bases). The ends were cut back, 5 bases at V and 8 bases at J, with 10 bases in the middle. The germline CDR1 and CDR2 sequences are MNHEY and SVGAGI. CDR3 length: 11 residues.

This chain links TRBV6-5 with TRBJ2-1; no firm D call. Germline CDR1 and CDR2: MNHEY and SVGAGI. The CDR3 runs to 15 residues. V shed 4 bases and J shed 1 base, with 11 bases lying between them. CDR3 loop: CASSWAEVSYNEQFF. The CDR3 region has the DNA TGTGCCAGCAGTTGGGCCGAAGTATCCTACAATGAGCAGTTCTTC.

In this sample, this clone turned up a few times. The chain recombines TRBV10-1 with TRBJ1-6; 7 nucleotides line up with TRBD1. CDR1 and CDR2 from the germline V gene are WNHNN and SYGVQD (reference sequence). V was clipped by 11 bases and J by 7 bases; unmatched bases: 5. The CDR3 consists of 12 residues. The CDR3 region is CAGGDRNSPLHF. The CDR3 region has the DNA TGCGCCGGGGGGGACAGAAATTCACCCCTCCACTTT.